These 9 T cell receptor beta chains were sequenced from one sample in a study of T-cell memory formation after mild COVID-19. TCRdb ran MiXCR on the 5' RACE reads and lists one entry per CDR3 protein. Of a few hundred thousand distinct CDR3 sequences in the sample, around 27% were seen once. Material: PBMCs or a T cell subset sorted from them (not recorded which). Every receptor here comes from an adult woman who had mild COVID-19 (a few samples of this study predate the infection). Cell type and time point are not known.

This clonotype was seen more than once but under ten times. The chain recombines TRBV2 with TRBJ2-7; 8 bases match TRBD1. Germline trimming cut 6 bases from V and 2 bases from J; bases unmatched to any gene: 6. Per germline, CDR1 SNHLY and CDR2 FYNNEI. The CDR3 extends over 14 amino acids. DNA of the CDR3: TGTGCCAGCAGCTCCGACAGGGGCGCCTACGAGCAGTACTTC. Residues: CASSSDRGAYEQYF.

The genes are TRBV5-4 and TRBJ1-5, with a tentative D call TRBD1 (5 bases). The CDR3 runs 14 residues. Trimming took 6 bases from V and 1 from J, leaving 11 bases between them. From germline, CDR1 is SGHNT and CDR2 YYREEE (reference sequence). CDR3 bases: TGTGCCAGCACCCTGAAGGGGAGCAATCAGCCCCAGCATTTT. The encoded protein is CASTLKGSNQPQHF. Variable domain in full (rest from reference TRBV5-4 and TRBJ1-5): ETGVTQSPTHLIKTRGQQVTLRCSSQSGHNTVSWYQQALGQGPQFIFQYYREEENGRGNFPPRFSGLQFPNYSSELNVNALELDDSALYLCASTLKGSNQPQHFGDGTRLSIL.

This chain joins TRBV4-1 and TRBJ1-2, with D unresolved. Trimming removed 0 bases at V and 5 bases at J, with 13 bases between. The germline V gene encodes CDR1 MGHRA and CDR2 YSYEKL. This CDR3 has 15 amino acids. CDR3 DNA sequence: TGCGCCAGCAGCCAAGATCAGTCGGCCTCGTATGGCTACACCTTC. This sequence encodes CASSQDQSASYGYTF.

The gene calls are TRBV6-2 or TRBV6-3 and TRBJ2-6; maybe TRBD2 (6 bases). The germline V and J ends were trimmed by 8 bases and 0 bases, with 17 bases remaining between them. Germline CDR1 MNHEY, CDR2 SVGEGT. The CDR3 runs to 17 residues. CDR3 loop: CASGGAQASSGANVLTF. DNA of the CDR3: TGTGCCAGCGGAGGGGCACAGGCTAGCTCTGGGGCCAACGTCCTGACTTTC.

This clonotype was counted a few times. This chain links TRBV7-2 with TRBJ2-7; D is perhaps TRBD1 or TRBD2 (5 bases each). The germline V and J ends were trimmed by 1 base and 1 base, with 14 bases remaining between them. Germline loops: CDR1 SGHTA, CDR2 FQGNSA. CDR3 length: 16 amino acids. The CDR3 sequence: CASSLVAGTRSYEQYF. DNA of the CDR3: TGTGCCAGCAGCTTAGTAGCCGGGACCCGATCCTACGAGCAGTACTTC.

This chain joins TRBV24-1 and TRBJ2-5; D remains unclear. Deletions cut 5 bases from V and 4 bases from J, with 4 bases between. The CDR3 is 11 amino acids. The V gene's germline CDR1 is KGHDR and CDR2 SFDVKD. The CDR3 sequence: CATSVGETQYF. In DNA, the CDR3 is TGTGCCACCAGTGTAGGAGAGACCCAGTACTTC.

This clonotype has more than one count but fewer than ten. This chain uses TRBV6-5 with TRBJ1-6; possible D gene TRBD1, 5 bases. The CDR3 sequence is 17 residues long. Germline V gives CDR1 MNHEY, CDR2 SVGAGI. V lost 0 bases and J 8 bases, leaving 17 bases between the germline ends. CDR3 protein: CASSYSLGQGGDSPLHF. The CDR3 DNA reads as TGTGCCAGCAGTTACTCCCTGGGGCAGGGAGGGGATTCACCCCTCCACTTT.

This clonotype turned up a few times. The chain joins TRBV5-1 to TRBJ1-2; D not certain. This CDR3 comprises 14 residues. Germline V gene sequence: CDR1 SGHRS, CDR2 YFSETQ. V was cut by 0 bases and J by 8 bases, with 14 bases left in between. CDR3 DNA: TGCGCCAGCAGCTTGGCCGAGCACTCCCAGGGCTACACCTTC. Amino acid sequence: CASSLAEHSQGYTF.

This clonotype was seen many times. An end of the junction does not agree with germline; a read error may underlie this. The V gene is TRBV12-3 or TRBV12-4, the J gene TRBJ2-2; the D is unclear. CDR3 length: 16 amino acids. The CDR3 reads CASSLAPTQYTGELFF. Here the CDR3 DNA reads TGTGCCAGCAGTTTGGCCCCGACTCAATACACCGGCGAGCTGTTTTTT.